This T cell receptor beta chain is drawn from a study of blood T cells in healthy people across ages. This clonotype has just a few counts. Its specificity is unknown. Every donor gave 8 to 10 milliliters of peripheral blood. Findings and caveats of the study: The study lacked donor CMV status, which possibly confounded expanded clonotype changes. Roughly linear declines in TCR beta diversity per million T cells occurred with age.

Next came a second PCR, run for roughly 6 to 11 cycles, which used a sample-barcoded 5' primer along with a J-beta primer mix. TCRdb re-analysed the 5' RACE reads in MiXCR, keeping a single row per CDR3 protein. The data show 1,500,000 or so distinct CDR3 sequences, with 35% to 45% seen just once and approximately 4.1% held by the top ten. The TCR sequence derives from a woman aged 18-29 years in good health. The sequenced sample consisted of blood.

Written as DNA, the CDR3 is TGTGCCAGCAGCCATGAACAGAACACTGAAGCTTTCTTT. Translated: CASSHEQNTEAFF. This chain joins TRBV3-1 and TRBJ1-1; D unresolved. This CDR3 has 13 amino acids. Germline CDR1 and CDR2: LGHDT and YNNKEL (reference sequence). V lost 3 bases to trimming and J lost 1 base, with 6 bases between them. Together with reference TRBV3-1 and TRBJ1-1, the CDR3 gives the full variable domain: DTAVSQTPKYLVTQMGNDKSIKCEQNLGHDTMYWYKQDSKKFLKIMFSYNNKELIINETVPNRFSPKSPDKAHLNLHINSLELGDSAVYFCASSHEQNTEAFFGQGTRLTVV.